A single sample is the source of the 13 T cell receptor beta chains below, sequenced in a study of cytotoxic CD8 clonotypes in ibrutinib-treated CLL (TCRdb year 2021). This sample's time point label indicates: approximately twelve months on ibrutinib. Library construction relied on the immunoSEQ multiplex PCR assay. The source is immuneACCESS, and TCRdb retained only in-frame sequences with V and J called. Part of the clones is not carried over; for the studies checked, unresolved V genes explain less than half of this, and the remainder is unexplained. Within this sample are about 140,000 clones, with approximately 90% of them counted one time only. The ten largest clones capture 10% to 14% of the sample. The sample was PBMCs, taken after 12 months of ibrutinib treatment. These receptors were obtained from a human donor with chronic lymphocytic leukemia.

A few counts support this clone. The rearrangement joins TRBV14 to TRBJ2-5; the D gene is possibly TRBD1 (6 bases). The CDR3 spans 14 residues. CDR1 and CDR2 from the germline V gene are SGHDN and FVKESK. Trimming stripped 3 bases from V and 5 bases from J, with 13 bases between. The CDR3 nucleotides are TGTGCCAGCAGCCAGGGGGCTAGGTCCGAGACCCAGTACTTC. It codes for CASSQGARSETQYF.

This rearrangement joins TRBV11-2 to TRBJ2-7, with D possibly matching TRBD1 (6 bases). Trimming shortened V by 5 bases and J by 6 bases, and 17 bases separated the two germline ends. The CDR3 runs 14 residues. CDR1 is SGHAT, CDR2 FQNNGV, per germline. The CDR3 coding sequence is TGTGCCAGCAGCCGGAACAGGGCTCAGGGCGAGCAGTACTTC. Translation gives CASSRNRAQGEQYF.

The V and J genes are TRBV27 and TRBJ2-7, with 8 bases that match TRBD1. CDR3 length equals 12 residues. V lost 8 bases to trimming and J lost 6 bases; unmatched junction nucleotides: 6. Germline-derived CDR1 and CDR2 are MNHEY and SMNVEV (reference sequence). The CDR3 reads CASGAQGAEQYF. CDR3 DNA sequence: TGTGCCAGCGGAGCCCAGGGGGCCGAGCAGTACTTC.

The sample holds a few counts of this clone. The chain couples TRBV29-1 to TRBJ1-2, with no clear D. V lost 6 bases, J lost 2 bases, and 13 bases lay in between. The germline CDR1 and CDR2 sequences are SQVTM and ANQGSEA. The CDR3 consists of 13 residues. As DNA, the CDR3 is TGCAGCGTCCGACACACGTCAAACTATGGCTACACCTTC. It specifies CSVRHTSNYGYTF.

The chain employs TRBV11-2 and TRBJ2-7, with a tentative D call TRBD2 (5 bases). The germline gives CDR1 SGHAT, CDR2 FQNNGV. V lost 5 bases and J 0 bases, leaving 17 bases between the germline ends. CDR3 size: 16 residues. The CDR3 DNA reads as TGTGCCAGCAGCCACCCACTAATCCTAGCCTCCTACGAGCAGTACTTC. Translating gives CASSHPLILASYEQYF.

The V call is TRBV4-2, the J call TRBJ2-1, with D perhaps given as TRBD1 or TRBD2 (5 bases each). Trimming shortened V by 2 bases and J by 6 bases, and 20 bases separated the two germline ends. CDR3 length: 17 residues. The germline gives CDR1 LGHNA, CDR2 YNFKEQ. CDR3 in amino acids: CASSQNGDVLSLNEQFF. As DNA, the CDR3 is TGTGCCAGCAGCCAAAATGGGGACGTGCTATCCCTCAATGAGCAGTTCTTC.

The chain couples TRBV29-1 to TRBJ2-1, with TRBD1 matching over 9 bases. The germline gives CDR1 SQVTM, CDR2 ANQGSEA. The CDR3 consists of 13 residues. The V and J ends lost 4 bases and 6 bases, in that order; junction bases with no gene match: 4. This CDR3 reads CSVGRTGVNEQFF. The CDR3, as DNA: TGCAGCGTTGGTCGGACAGGGGTCAATGAGCAGTTCTTC.

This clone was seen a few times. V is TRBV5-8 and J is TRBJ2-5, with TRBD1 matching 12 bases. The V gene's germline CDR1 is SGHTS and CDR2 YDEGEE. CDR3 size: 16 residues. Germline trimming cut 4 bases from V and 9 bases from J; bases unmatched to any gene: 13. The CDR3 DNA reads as TGTGCCAGCAGCGGACCCGGGACAGGGGGCCCCAGGGCCCAGTACTTC. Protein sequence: CASSGPGTGGPRAQYF.

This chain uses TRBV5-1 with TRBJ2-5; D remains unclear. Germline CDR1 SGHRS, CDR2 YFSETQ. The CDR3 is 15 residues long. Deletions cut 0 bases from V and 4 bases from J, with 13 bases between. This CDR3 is CASSLAFLVAETQYF. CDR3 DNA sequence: TGCGCCAGCAGCTTGGCCTTCCTTGTCGCAGAGACCCAGTACTTC.

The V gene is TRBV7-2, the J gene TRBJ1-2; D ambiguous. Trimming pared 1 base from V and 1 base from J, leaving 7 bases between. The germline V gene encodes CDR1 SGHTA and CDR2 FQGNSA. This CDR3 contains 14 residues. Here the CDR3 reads CASSLEASNYGYTF. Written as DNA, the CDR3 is TGTGCCAGCAGCTTAGAAGCGAGTAACTATGGCTACACCTTC.

Here the CDR3 reads CASRTSGNTGELFF. The CDR3, as DNA: TGTGCCAGCAGGACTAGCGGTAACACCGGGGAGCTGTTTTTT. The V gene is TRBV7-2, the J gene TRBJ2-2; 9 bases align to TRBD2. After removal of 6 bases from V and 2 bases from J, the junction contained 1 base not matched to a gene. The CDR3 extends over 14 amino acids. Germline V gene lookup returns CDR1 SGHTA and CDR2 FQGNSA.

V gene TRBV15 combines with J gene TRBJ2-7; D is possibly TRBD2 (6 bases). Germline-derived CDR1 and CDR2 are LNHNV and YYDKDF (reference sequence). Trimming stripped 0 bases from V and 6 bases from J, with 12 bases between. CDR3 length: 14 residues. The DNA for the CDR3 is TGTGCCACCAGCAGAGACGTGGGAGGAGGCGAGCAGTACTTC. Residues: CATSRDVGGGEQYF.

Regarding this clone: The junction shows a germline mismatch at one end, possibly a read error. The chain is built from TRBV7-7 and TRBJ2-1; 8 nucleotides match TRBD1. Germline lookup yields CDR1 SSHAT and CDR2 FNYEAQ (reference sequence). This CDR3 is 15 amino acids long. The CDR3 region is CASSLGGTGYNEQFF. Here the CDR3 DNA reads TGTGCTAGCAGCTTAGGGGGGACAGGCTACAATGAGCAGTTCTTC.